Here is one T cell receptor beta chain with its context. The target antigen is unknown. Profiled with immunoSEQ multiplex PCR; TCRdb holds only in-frame clones, not every one. The sample lists under 150,000 clones; roughly 88% were seen once. This record belongs to a study of T cell responses to AZD1222 COVID-19 vaccine. This CDR3 has 17 residues. J was trimmed by 5 bases and V by 2 bases; bases with no gene match: 13. The V gene's germline CDR1 is MNHEY and CDR2 SMNVEV (reference sequence). Points from the study as a whole: Sampled repertoires all dated from after the peak T cell response. It was only 6 or 7 AZD1222 recipients who were seropositive at baseline. The donors showed a predominance of white British ancestry and of females, with possible underestimation of clonal diversity.

Material: peripheral blood, obtained 28 days after the second AZD1222 dose. This TCR was sampled from an adult who received the AZD1222 COVID-19 vaccine. The rearrangement joins TRBV27 to TRBJ2-5; 8 bases match TRBD1. CDR3 in DNA: TGTGCCAGCAGTTTAGGAACAGGGGACAGGAATTTCGAGACCCAGTACTTC. It yields the protein CASSLGTGDRNFETQYF.